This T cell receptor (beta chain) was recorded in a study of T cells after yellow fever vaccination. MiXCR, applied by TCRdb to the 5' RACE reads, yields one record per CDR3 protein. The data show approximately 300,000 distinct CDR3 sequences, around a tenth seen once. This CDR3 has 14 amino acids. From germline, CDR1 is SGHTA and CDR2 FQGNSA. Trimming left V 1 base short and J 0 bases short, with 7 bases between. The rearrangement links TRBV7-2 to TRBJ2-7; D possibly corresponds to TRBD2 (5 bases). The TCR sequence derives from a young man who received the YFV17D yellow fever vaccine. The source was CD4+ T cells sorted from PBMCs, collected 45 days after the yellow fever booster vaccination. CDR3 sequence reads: CASSLGRHSYEQYV. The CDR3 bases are TGTGCCAGCAGCTTAGGGAGGCACTCCTACGAGCAGTACGTC.